This is a list of T cell receptor beta chains from one sample in a study of technical replicates of blood from a handful of donors. Profiling relied on immunoSEQ multiplex PCR, and the TCRdb table lists in-frame clones only, not all of them. The sample contains 91,000 or so clones, 95% of which appear only once. Sequenced sample: T cells isolated from PBMCs. The receptors here all came from a human donor in good health. CDR3s include the opening cysteine and the closing phenylalanine or tryptophan. The order of the fields is CDR3 protein, CDR3 DNA, clone size, J gene, V gene, CDR3 length, D gene. D genes are given only for firm matches. Expanded clones are given a class, and other clones once, few, many or no size at all.

CDR3aa: CAISDSSGRIVSYNEQFF
CDR3nt: TGTGCCATCAGTGATTCTAGCGGGAGGATTGTCTCCTACAATGAGCAGTTCTTC
abundance: -
j_gene: TRBJ2-1
v_gene: TRBV10-3
len: 18
d_gene: TRBD2

CDR3aa: CASRDTSTDTQYF
CDR3nt: TGTGCCAGCAGGGACACATCCACAGATACGCAGTATTTT
abundance: -
j_gene: TRBJ2-3
v_gene: TRBV7-9
len: 13
d_gene: -

CDR3aa: CASSLLSGQPQHF
CDR3nt: TGTGCCAGCAGCTTACTCAGTGGCCAGCCCCAGCATTTT
abundance: -
j_gene: TRBJ1-5
v_gene: TRBV7-8
len: 13
d_gene: -

CDR3aa: CASILLSGANVLTF
CDR3nt: TGTGCCAGCATACTGCTCTCTGGGGCCAACGTCCTGACTTTC
abundance: -
j_gene: TRBJ2-6
v_gene: TRBV6-1
len: 14
d_gene: -

CDR3aa: CASSLRGGSSGNTIYF
CDR3nt: TGCGCCAGCAGCTTGCGGGGGGGAAGCTCTGGAAACACCATATATTTT
abundance: -
j_gene: TRBJ1-3
v_gene: TRBV5-1
len: 16
d_gene: -

CDR3aa: CSVMTSGDTQYF
CDR3nt: TGCAGCGTGATGACATCGGGGGATACGCAGTATTTT
abundance: -
j_gene: TRBJ2-3
v_gene: TRBV29-1
len: 12
d_gene: -

CDR3aa: CASRTPGQGWTQYF
CDR3nt: TGTGCCAGCAGAACTCCGGGACAGGGGTGGACCCAGTACTTC
abundance: -
j_gene: TRBJ2-5
v_gene: TRBV6-1
len: 14
d_gene: TRBD1

CDR3aa: CASSPSQREGGDEQFF
CDR3nt: TGTGCCAGCTCACCAAGTCAGCGGGAGGGGGGCGATGAGCAGTTCTTC
abundance: -
j_gene: TRBJ2-1
v_gene: TRBV18
len: 16
d_gene: TRBD2

CDR3aa: CASSYSHQEETQYF
CDR3nt: TGCGCCAGCAGCTACTCCCACCAGGAAGAGACCCAGTACTTC
abundance: -
j_gene: TRBJ2-5
v_gene: TRBV5-1
len: 14
d_gene: -

CDR3aa: CASARGRENTGELFF
CDR3nt: TGTGCCAGCGCCAGGGGGCGCGAGAACACCGGGGAGCTGTTTTTT
abundance: -
j_gene: TRBJ2-2
v_gene: TRBV5-4
len: 15
d_gene: TRBD1

CDR3aa: CATSRDPHRVEAFF
CDR3nt: TGTGCCACCAGCAGAGATCCGCACCGAGTTGAAGCTTTCTTT
abundance: -
j_gene: TRBJ1-1
v_gene: TRBV15
len: 14
d_gene: -

CDR3aa: CASSLGGPSGSQETQYF
CDR3nt: TGTGCCAGCAGCTTAGGGGGTCCTAGCGGGAGCCAGGAGACCCAGTACTTC
abundance: -
j_gene: TRBJ2-5
v_gene: TRBV11-3
len: 17
d_gene: TRBD2

CDR3aa: CASSYTFDRGDYNEQFF
CDR3nt: TGTGCCAGCAGCTACACCTTTGATCGGGGGGATTACAATGAGCAGTTCTTC
abundance: -
j_gene: TRBJ2-1
v_gene: TRBV7-8
len: 17
d_gene: TRBD2

CDR3aa: CASRTGGGNTIYF
CDR3nt: TGTGCCAGCAGGACAGGGGGAGGAAACACCATATATTTT
abundance: -
j_gene: TRBJ1-3
v_gene: TRBV6-6
len: 13
d_gene: TRBD1

CDR3aa: CASSLGPLGRTEQFF
CDR3nt: TGTGCCAGCAGCTTAGGGCCCTTAGGGAGGACTGAGCAGTTCTTC
abundance: -
j_gene: TRBJ2-1
v_gene: TRBV11-3
len: 15
d_gene: -

CDR3aa: CASSTNRENEQFF
CDR3nt: TGTGCCAGTAGTACGAACAGGGAAAATGAGCAGTTCTTC
abundance: once
j_gene: TRBJ2-1
v_gene: TRBV19
len: 13
d_gene: -

CDR3aa: CASSRSGTQTQYF
CDR3nt: TGTGCCAGCAGCCGGTCAGGCACCCAGACCCAGTACTTC
abundance: once
j_gene: TRBJ2-5
v_gene: TRBV11-2
len: 13
d_gene: -

CDR3aa: CASSWRGIRTGELFF
CDR3nt: TGTGCCAGCAGTTGGCGCGGGATACGCACCGGGGAGCTGTTTTTT
abundance: -
j_gene: TRBJ2-2
v_gene: TRBV28
len: 15
d_gene: -

CDR3aa: CASSSTLAGAVETQYF
CDR3nt: TGTGCCAGCAGCTCGACTCTAGCGGGAGCTGTGGAGACCCAGTACTTC
abundance: -
j_gene: TRBJ2-5
v_gene: TRBV11-3
len: 16
d_gene: TRBD2

CDR3aa: CASSYLAGTGVREQYF
CDR3nt: TGTGCCAGCAGTTACCTAGCCGGGACAGGGGTTCGGGAGCAGTACTTC
abundance: once
j_gene: TRBJ2-7
v_gene: TRBV6-6
len: 16
d_gene: TRBD1

CDR3aa: CASSLAASYEQYF
CDR3nt: TGTGCCAGCAGCTTGGCGGCTTCCTACGAGCAGTACTTC
abundance: -
j_gene: TRBJ2-7
v_gene: TRBV7-9
len: 13
d_gene: -

CDR3aa: CASSVGSGAINQPQHF
CDR3nt: TGTGCCAGCAGCGTAGGGTCAGGGGCAATCAATCAGCCCCAGCATTTT
abundance: -
j_gene: TRBJ1-5
v_gene: TRBV9
len: 16
d_gene: -

CDR3aa: CASSTGYSTDTQYF
CDR3nt: TGTGCCAGCAGCACAGGATACAGCACAGATACGCAGTATTTT
abundance: once
j_gene: TRBJ2-3
v_gene: TRBV6-1
len: 14
d_gene: -

CDR3aa: CASSPPGQGLNTGELFF
CDR3nt: TGTGCCAGCTCACCACCGGGACAGGGGCTGAACACCGGGGAGCTGTTTTTT
abundance: -
j_gene: TRBJ2-2
v_gene: TRBV18
len: 17
d_gene: TRBD1

CDR3aa: CASSPLRRGDYEQYF
CDR3nt: TGTGCCAGCAGCCCCCTCAGGCGGGGGGACTACGAGCAGTACTTC
abundance: -
j_gene: TRBJ2-7
v_gene: TRBV14
len: 15
d_gene: TRBD2

CDR3aa: CASSESGNTGELFF
CDR3nt: TGTGCCAGCAGTGAAAGCGGCAACACCGGGGAGCTGTTTTTT
abundance: -
j_gene: TRBJ2-2
v_gene: TRBV6-1
len: 14
d_gene: -

CDR3aa: CASSALTGGSQPQHF
CDR3nt: TGTGCCAGCAGTGCTCTGACGGGGGGCAGTCAGCCCCAGCATTTT
abundance: -
j_gene: TRBJ1-5
v_gene: TRBV27
len: 15
d_gene: -

CDR3aa: CASSRGALTDTQYF
CDR3nt: TGTGCCAGCAGCCGCGGGGCCCTCACAGATACGCAGTATTTT
abundance: once
j_gene: TRBJ2-3
v_gene: TRBV9
len: 14
d_gene: -

CDR3aa: CASSLEVSWLAKNIQYF
CDR3nt: TGTGCCAGCAGCTTAGAAGTCAGTTGGCTAGCCAAAAACATTCAGTACTTC
abundance: -
j_gene: TRBJ2-4
v_gene: TRBV11-2
len: 17
d_gene: -

CDR3aa: CASSYGAPSPLHF
CDR3nt: TGTGCCAGCAGTTACGGAGCCCCGTCACCCCTCCACTTT
abundance: -
j_gene: TRBJ1-6
v_gene: TRBV6-5
len: 13
d_gene: -

CDR3aa: CASSEPGSPEGTDTQYF
CDR3nt: TGCGCCAGCAGTGAGCCGGGCTCCCCGGAGGGCACAGATACGCAGTATTTT
abundance: -
j_gene: TRBJ2-3
v_gene: TRBV10-1
len: 17
d_gene: -

CDR3aa: CASSSGRGLRNEQFF
CDR3nt: TGTGCCAGCAGCTCCGGGCGGGGGCTTCGAAATGAGCAGTTCTTC
abundance: -
j_gene: TRBJ2-1
v_gene: TRBV9
len: 15
d_gene: -

CDR3aa: CASSEDTSSYNEQFF
CDR3nt: TGCGCCAGCAGTGAGGACACCAGCTCCTACAATGAGCAGTTCTTC
abundance: once
j_gene: TRBJ2-1
v_gene: TRBV10-1
len: 15
d_gene: -

CDR3aa: CAISDSAGQETQYF
CDR3nt: TGTGCCATCAGTGATTCAGCGGGGCAAGAGACCCAGTACTTC
abundance: -
j_gene: TRBJ2-5
v_gene: TRBV10-3
len: 14
d_gene: TRBD2

CDR3aa: CASSSGGGSNQPQHF
CDR3nt: TGTGCCAGCAGTTCAGGGGGTGGGAGCAATCAGCCCCAGCATTTT
abundance: -
j_gene: TRBJ1-5
v_gene: TRBV6-5
len: 15
d_gene: TRBD1

CDR3aa: CASSWGGIEAFF
CDR3nt: TGTGCCAGCAGCTGGGGAGGGATTGAAGCTTTCTTT
abundance: -
j_gene: TRBJ1-1
v_gene: TRBV13
len: 12
d_gene: -

CDR3aa: CASSPYSGSGGELFF
CDR3nt: TGTGCCAGCAGTCCCTATAGCGGGTCGGGCGGGGAGCTGTTTTTT
abundance: -
j_gene: TRBJ2-2
v_gene: TRBV27
len: 15
d_gene: TRBD2

CDR3aa: CASSTSTGDNSPLHF
CDR3nt: TGTGCCAGCAGCACCTCGACAGGGGATAATTCACCCCTCCACTTT
abundance: -
j_gene: TRBJ1-6
v_gene: TRBV11-3
len: 15
d_gene: TRBD1

CDR3aa: CASIPSLRTDTQYF
CDR3nt: TGTGCCAGCATTCCTTCCCTTCGCACAGATACGCAGTATTTT
abundance: -
j_gene: TRBJ2-3
v_gene: TRBV6-1
len: 14
d_gene: -

CDR3aa: CASSPRATGKSTEAFF
CDR3nt: TGTGCCAGCTCACCACGGGCGACAGGGAAGAGCACTGAAGCTTTCTTT
abundance: -
j_gene: TRBJ1-1
v_gene: TRBV18
len: 16
d_gene: TRBD1

CDR3aa: CSVESRGASSYNEQFF
CDR3nt: TGCAGCGTTGAATCCAGGGGAGCTAGCTCCTACAATGAGCAGTTCTTC
abundance: -
j_gene: TRBJ2-1
v_gene: TRBV29-1
len: 16
d_gene: -

CDR3aa: CASSPPGARGYNEQFF
CDR3nt: TGTGCCAGCTCACCACCCGGAGCCCGGGGGTACAATGAGCAGTTCTTC
abundance: -
j_gene: TRBJ2-1
v_gene: TRBV18
len: 16
d_gene: -

CDR3aa: CASSFGQEPSSYNSPLHF
CDR3nt: TGTGCCAGCAGCTTTGGACAGGAACCTTCCTCCTATAATTCACCCCTCCACTTT
abundance: -
j_gene: TRBJ1-6
v_gene: TRBV11-3
len: 18
d_gene: TRBD1

CDR3aa: CASSSGTGDSYEQYF
CDR3nt: TGTGCCAGCAGTTCCGGGACAGGGGATTCCTACGAGCAGTACTTC
abundance: -
j_gene: TRBJ2-7
v_gene: TRBV6-1
len: 15
d_gene: TRBD1